The 8 T cell receptor beta chains presented below share a single source sample, sequenced in a study of response to subunit inactivated influenza vaccine. Via MiXCR, TCRdb re-called the RT-PCR reads, giving one row per CDR3 protein. The repertoire holds 450,000 to 600,000 distinct CDR3 sequences, with approximately 7.1% as singletons. Sequenced material: PBMCs from blood, taken about 23 months after vaccination. All receptors come from a man aged 45 to 70 who received an inactivated influenza vaccine.

This clonotype has only a few counts. The rearrangement joins TRBV12-3 or TRBV12-4 to TRBJ1-5; D not certain. Trimming took 7 bases from V and 0 from J, leaving 10 bases between them. This CDR3 has 14 amino acids. CDR3 in amino acids: CASTSTDSNQPQHF. The CDR3 coding sequence is TGTGCCAGCACCTCTACAGATAGCAATCAGCCCCAGCATTTT.

The rearrangement uses TRBV15 and TRBJ2-7; D is undetermined. CDR1 LNHNV and CDR2 YYDKDF come from the germline V gene (reference sequence). This CDR3 comprises 16 residues. With 1 base removed from V and 0 bases from J, the gap between germline ends came to 13 bases. The CDR3 nucleotides are TGTGCCACCAGCAGAGCTCTTAAGGGTAGCTCCTACGAGCAGTACTTC. Translating gives CATSRALKGSSYEQYF.

This clonotype has at least ten counts. The chain uses TRBV12-3 or TRBV12-4 and TRBJ1-5; TRBD1 matches 9 bases. V shed 3 bases and J 4 bases; nucleotides not matched to a gene: 4. This CDR3 spans 15 amino acids. The CDR3 loop reads CASSLYRGPNQPQHF. DNA for the CDR3: TGTGCCAGCAGTTTGTACAGGGGGCCTAATCAGCCCCAGCATTTT.

This clonotype has ten or more counts. The chain recombines TRBV7-9 with TRBJ1-2; TRBD1 matches 7 bases. Unmatched junction bases numbered 8, after V lost 3 bases and J lost 7 bases. Germline V gene data show CDR1 as SEHNR and CDR2 as FQNEAQ (reference sequence). CDR3 size: 14 residues. The chain's CDR3 is CASSLGQGELGYTF. In DNA, the CDR3 is TGTGCCAGCAGCTTGGGGCAGGGGGAGCTTGGCTACACCTTC.

The chain joins TRBV5-1 to TRBJ2-7; D gene uncertain. The CDR3 spans 14 residues. CDR1 is SGHRS, CDR2 YFSETQ, per germline. The V gene lost 3 bases and the J gene lost 4 bases, with 14 bases spanning the gap. CDR3 sequence reads: CASSSTATSYEQYF. The CDR3 DNA reads as TGCGCCAGCAGCTCTACAGCCACCTCGTACGAGCAGTACTTC.

CDR3 region: CASSQKGYSNQPQHF. DNA of the CDR3: TGTGCCAGCAGTCAGAAGGGGTATAGCAATCAGCCCCAGCATTTT. The chain joins TRBV6-1 to TRBJ1-5; maybe TRBD1 (5 bases). The CDR3 length is 15 residues. Between the trimmed V and J ends, which lost 5 bases and 0 bases, there was a span of 11 bases. The germline CDR1 and CDR2 sequences are MNHNS and SASEGT.

J is TRBJ2-5 and V is TRBV2; D might be TRBD1 or TRBD2, each matching 5 bases. V lost 5 bases and J 3 bases, leaving 13 bases between the germline ends. Germline lookup yields CDR1 SNHLY and CDR2 FYNNEI. The CDR3 has 14 amino acids. This CDR3 reads CASSHRDVKETQYF. DNA of the CDR3: TGTGCCAGCAGTCACCGGGACGTAAAAGAGACCCAGTACTTC.

In its sample, this clonotype was seen many times. The junction and the germline gene differ at one end; a read error may be behind it. The V gene is TRBV2, the J gene TRBJ2-1; D is undetermined. This CDR3 has 12 amino acids. The germline V gene encodes CDR1 SNHLY and CDR2 FYNNEI. The CDR3 reads CASSTQHQLAPF. DNA of the CDR3: TGTGCCAGCAGTACTCAGCACCAACTTGCCCCCTTC.